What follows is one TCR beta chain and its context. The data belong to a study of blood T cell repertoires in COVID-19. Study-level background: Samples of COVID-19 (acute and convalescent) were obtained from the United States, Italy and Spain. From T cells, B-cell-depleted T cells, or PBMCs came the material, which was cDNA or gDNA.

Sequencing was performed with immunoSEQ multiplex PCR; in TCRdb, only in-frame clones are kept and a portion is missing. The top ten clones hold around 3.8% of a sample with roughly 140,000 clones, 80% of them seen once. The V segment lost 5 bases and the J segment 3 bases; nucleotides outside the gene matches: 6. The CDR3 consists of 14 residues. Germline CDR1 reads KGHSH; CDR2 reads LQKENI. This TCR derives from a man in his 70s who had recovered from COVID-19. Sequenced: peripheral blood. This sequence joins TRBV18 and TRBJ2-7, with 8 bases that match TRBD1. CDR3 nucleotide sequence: TGTGCCAGCTCAACTATGGGACAGGACTACGAGCAGTACTTC. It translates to CASSTMGQDYEQYF.